This T cell receptor beta chain is from a study of T cell responses to AZD1222 COVID-19 vaccine. Germline values: CDR1 SGHNT, CDR2 YENEEA. The CDR3 totals 16 residues. The V gene end was trimmed by 3 bases and the J gene end by 10 bases; junction bases not matched to a gene: 14. Comment on this clone: As yet, its antigen is unknown.

Data came from immunoSEQ multiplex PCR; TCRdb stores just in-frame clones and leaves some out. The data contain around 100,000 clones, approximately 83% of them singletons. Study-wide results and limits: Elevations in Spike-specific TCR breadth and depth followed administration of two AZD1222 doses. Nearly half of the spike-specific TCRs reportedly recognize variant regions that carry no mutations.

The source material was peripheral blood, sampled on day 0 of AZD1222 vaccination. This TCR was recovered from an adult in good health. The chain couples TRBV11-3 to TRBJ2-1; TRBD1 matches 8 bases. The CDR3 protein is CASSFLAGTGETEQFF. CDR3 bases: TGTGCCAGCAGCTTCTTAGCCGGGACAGGTGAGACGGAGCAGTTCTTC.